Included here is one TCR beta chain sequence, with context. Its antigen remains unknown. From the RT-PCR reads, TCRdb called clonotypes with MiXCR, one entry per CDR3 protein. The sample has 500,000 to 600,000 distinct CDR3 sequences, roughly 12% seen once; the top ten hold roughly 10%. This sample stems from a study of response to subunit inactivated influenza vaccine. Regarding the study as a whole: The authors offered the suggestion that each seasonal influenza vaccination recruits few new T cells.

In germline, CDR1 is MNHEY, CDR2 SVGAGI. The V and J ends lost 4 bases and 5 bases respectively, with 14 bases between them. The length of the CDR3 is 14 residues. This TCR came from a man aged 45-65 years who received an inactivated influenza vaccine. This chain uses TRBV6-5 with TRBJ1-1, with D perhaps matching TRBD1 (5 bases). The input for sequencing was PBMCs from blood, taken on the day of vaccination. The CDR3 bases are TGTGCCAGCAGTTTTCGGCTCGAGGGGACTGAAGCTTTCTTT. It codes for CASSFRLEGTEAFF.